The 29 T cell receptor beta chains in this list originate from one sample, sequenced in a study of breast tumors, draining lymph nodes, adjacent tissues. TCRdb called the multiplex PCR reads again in MiXCR, with one record for every CDR3 protein. Of 150,000 to 200,000 distinct CDR3 sequences listed, around a third are singletons. Breast cancer patients provided tissue from their axillary draining lymph nodes. Sequenced input: axillary lymph node tissue. These receptor sequences come from a female donor with breast cancer. Some clones in this sample may be carry-over from other donors' samples.

In its sample, this clonotype was seen many times. CDR3 loop: CASSNPGQGGDTQYF. In DNA form, the CDR3 reads TGTGCCAGCAGTAATCCGGGACAGGGGGGAGATACGCAGTATTTT. The chain is built from TRBV6-6 and TRBJ2-3, with 11 bases fitting TRBD1. The J segment lost 5 bases and the V segment lost 5 bases, leaving 6 bases of the junction unmatched. CDR1 is MNHNY, CDR2 SVGAGI, per germline (reference sequence). The CDR3 is 15 residues long.

This clonotype has a count of ten or more. The chain recombines TRBV6-1 with TRBJ1-4, with a possible D match to TRBD1 (6 bases). Germline CDR1 reads MNHNS; CDR2 reads SASEGT. Trimming shortened V by 6 bases and J by 3 bases, and 8 bases separated the two germline ends. This CDR3 comprises 13 residues. CDR3 DNA: TGTGCCAGCAGCGCAGGGGCTAATGAAAAACTGTTTTTT. As protein: CASSAGANEKLFF.

The chain recombines TRBV9 with TRBJ2-7, with 7 bases matching TRBD1. Germline trimming cut 5 bases from V and 1 base from J; bases unmatched to any gene: 12. CDR3 length equals 16 residues. From germline, CDR1 is SGDLS and CDR2 YYNGEE. This CDR3 is CASRTLGTAFSYEQYF. CDR3 coding DNA: TGTGCCAGCAGGACCCTAGGGACAGCCTTTTCCTACGAGCAGTACTTC. Complete variable domain (other parts from reference TRBV9 and TRBJ2-7): DSGVTQTPKHLITATGQRVTLRCSPRSGDLSVYWYQQSLDQGLQFLIQYYNGEERAKGNILERFSAQQFPDLHSELNLSSLELGDSALYFCASRTLGTAFSYEQYFGPGTRLTVT.

The sample holds many counts of this clonotype. V is TRBV13 and J is TRBJ2-7, with D unclear. Germline CDR1 reads PRHDT; CDR2 reads FYEKMQ (reference sequence). V gave up 5 bases and J gave up 8 bases, with 13 bases separating them. The CDR3 extends over 12 amino acids. The CDR3 protein is CASSRVGVKQYF. CDR3 in DNA: TGTGCCAGCAGCAGGGTTGGTGTAAAGCAGTACTTC.

This chain joins TRBV18 and TRBJ2-7; D may be TRBD1 (5 bases). The CDR3 loop spans 15 amino acids. The germline V gene has CDR1 KGHSH and CDR2 LQKENI. Trimming shortened V by 5 bases and J by 2 bases, and 16 bases separated the two germline ends. The CDR3 protein is CASSDGQGNTYEQYF. In DNA form, the CDR3 reads TGTGCCAGCTCAGACGGGCAGGGAAACACCTACGAGCAGTACTTC.

This chain links TRBV24-1 with TRBJ2-6; D may match TRBD1 or TRBD2 (5 bases each). Germline values: CDR1 KGHDR, CDR2 SFDVKD. V shed 3 bases and J shed 2 bases, with 13 bases lying between them. The CDR3 totals 17 residues. The CDR3 sequence is CATSDDRGGPGANVLTF. DNA of the CDR3: TGTGCCACCAGTGATGACCGGGGCGGGCCTGGGGCCAACGTCCTGACTTTC.

This clonotype came up once. This chain uses TRBV7-9 with TRBJ1-1; 9 nucleotides align to TRBD1. CDR3 size: 16 residues. CDR1 is SEHNR and CDR2 is FQNEAQ in the germline V gene (reference sequence). V trimming: 3 bases; J trimming: 5 bases; junction bases outside the gene matches: 10. Here the CDR3 reads CASSFGDRESRTEAFF. CDR3 nucleotides: TGTGCCAGCAGCTTTGGGGACAGGGAGAGTAGGACTGAAGCTTTCTTT.

Ten or more counts support this clonotype. The rearrangement joins TRBV5-1 to TRBJ2-7, with D possibly matching TRBD1 (6 bases). The CDR3 is made up of 15 amino acids. In germline, CDR1 is SGHRS, CDR2 YFSETQ. V lost 1 base to trimming and J lost 2 bases, with 13 bases between them. The CDR3 DNA is TGCGCCAGCAGCTTGCAGGGGACGGTTACCTACGAGCAGTACTTC. Translated, it gives CASSLQGTVTYEQYF.

This clonotype was seen more than once but under ten times. The chain has TRBV5-1 and TRBJ2-4, with TRBD2 identical over 9 bases. This CDR3 contains 15 residues. V shed 0 bases, J shed 5 bases, and the junction held 3 bases outside the gene matches. Germline CDR1 is SGHRS and CDR2 is YFSETQ. CDR3: CASSLGASGENIQYF. CDR3 DNA: TGCGCCAGCAGCTTGGGGGCTAGCGGGGAAAACATTCAGTACTTC.

This clonotype has only a few counts. The chain recombines TRBV4-3 with TRBJ1-4, with 9 positions matching TRBD1. Germline V gene data show CDR1 as LGHNA and CDR2 as YSLEER. V was pared by 0 bases and J by 5 bases, with 4 bases of the junction left unmatched. The CDR3 length is 16 residues. The CDR3 loop is CASSQDGGQGNEKLFF. The CDR3 DNA follows: TGCGCCAGCAGCCAAGATGGGGGACAGGGAAATGAAAAACTGTTTTTT.

This clonotype was counted only a few times. This clone may be a read error of a much larger clone one base away. The conserved final phenylalanine or tryptophan is absent from the CDR3, which likely points to a read error. The chain carries TRBV5-1 and TRBJ2-1; D may match TRBD1 or TRBD2 (5 bases each). Germline loops: CDR1 SGHRS, CDR2 YFSETQ. The CDR3 is 14 residues long. Between the trimmed V and J ends, which lost 2 bases and 7 bases, there was a span of 13 bases. The CDR3 sequence: CASSLPGPRNEQFL. As DNA, the CDR3 is TGCGCCAGCAGCTTACCGGGGCCTAGAAATGAGCAGTTCCTC.

In this sample, this clonotype turned up many times. J is TRBJ2-3 and V is TRBV7-2, with unresolved D. This CDR3 is built from 13 residues. Trimming removed 5 bases at V and 4 bases at J, with 10 bases between. Per the germline V gene, CDR1 is SGHTA and CDR2 is FQGNSA. Here the CDR3 reads CASSKGGADTQYF. The CDR3 DNA reads TGTGCCAGCAGCAAAGGTGGGGCAGATACGCAGTATTTT. The variable domain in full, completed from reference TRBV7-2 and TRBJ2-3, reads GAGVSQSPSNKVTEKGKDVELRCDPISGHTALYWYRQSLGQGLEFLIYFQGNSAPDKSGLPSDRFSAERTGGSVSTLTIQRTQQEDSAVYLCASSKGGADTQYFGPGTRLTVL.

As regards this clonotype: A junction boundary mismatches the germline segment, possibly from a read error. The rearrangement uses TRBV9 and TRBJ2-6, with a possible D match to TRBD1 (6 bases). The CDR3 has 17 residues. Germline V gene sequence: CDR1 SGDLS, CDR2 YYNGEE. The CDR3 DNA follows: TGTGCCAGCAGCGTGAGTGGGACACTCTCTGGGGCCACCGTCCTGACTTTC. Protein sequence: CASSVSGTLSGATVLTF.

Many counts were recorded for this clonotype. The genes are TRBV9 and TRBJ1-2; D call uncertain. This CDR3 is built from 12 residues. Trimming took 4 bases from V and 6 from J, leaving 10 bases between them. CDR1 is SGDLS, CDR2 YYNGEE, per germline. CDR3 amino acids: CASSPDIDGYTF. CDR3 nucleotide sequence: TGTGCCAGCAGCCCCGACATCGATGGCTACACCTTC.

A note on this clonotype: A read error may be the cause here, since a much bigger clone is one base away. V gene TRBV11-2 combines with J gene TRBJ2-7; 8 nucleotides align to TRBD2. From germline, CDR1 is SGHAT and CDR2 FQNNGV. With 2 bases clipped from V and 4 bases from J, the junction kept 7 bases outside the gene matches. The CDR3 has 15 amino acids. The CDR3 sequence: CASSLQLAANYEQYF. The CDR3 DNA reads as TGTGCCAGCAGCTTACAACTAGCGGCGAATTACGAGCAGTACTTC.

This clonotype was seen just once. The rearrangement joins TRBV29-1 to TRBJ2-3; D ambiguous. Germline-derived CDR1 and CDR2 are SQVTM and ANQGSEA. The V gene lost 3 bases and the J gene lost 1 base, with 14 bases spanning the gap. This CDR3 has 15 residues. CDR3 bases: TGCAGCGTTGATGGGCCGAGTAATCGCACAGATACGCAGTATTTT. Encoded protein: CSVDGPSNRTDTQYF.

This clonotype came up many times. V and J are TRBV5-6 and TRBJ2-7; TRBD1 agrees at 7 bases. Trimming at V came to 4 bases and at J to 4 bases, leaving 5 bases not matched to a gene. CDR1 is SGHDT and CDR2 is YYEEEE in the germline V gene. The CDR3 consists of 13 residues. DNA of the CDR3: TGTGCCAGCAGCCCCTCGACAGGGTACGAGCAGTACTTC. Its translation is CASSPSTGYEQYF.

The chain combines TRBV19 with TRBJ1-4, with D perhaps TRBD1 (6 bases). The CDR3 length is 15 residues. V was pared by 2 bases and J by 2 bases, with 9 bases between. Per germline, CDR1 LNHDA and CDR2 SQIVND (reference sequence). Here the CDR3 reads CASSIMGGTNEKLFF. CDR3 in DNA: TGTGCCAGTAGTATAATGGGGGGCACTAATGAAAAACTGTTTTTT. Variable domain in full (rest from reference TRBV19 and TRBJ1-4): DGGITQSPKYLFRKEGQNVTLSCEQNLNHDAMYWYRQDPGQGLRLIYYSQIVNDFQKGDIAEGYSVSREKKESFPLTVTSAQKNPTAFYLCASSIMGGTNEKLFFGSGTQLSVL.

The V call is TRBV7-9, the J call TRBJ1-2; D unresolved. The CDR3 runs 12 residues. V gave up 5 bases and J gave up 7 bases, with 11 bases separating them. The germline V gene has CDR1 SEHNR and CDR2 FQNEAQ (reference sequence). The CDR3: CASSPRAGGYTF. CDR3 in DNA: TGTGCCAGCAGCCCACGGGCGGGTGGCTACACCTTC.

This clonotype has ten or more counts. The chain joins TRBV20-1 to TRBJ2-3, with D tentatively TRBD2 (6 bases). Germline values: CDR1 DFQATT, CDR2 SNEGSKA (reference sequence). V dropped 5 bases and J dropped 9 bases, with 21 bases sitting between them. The CDR3 runs to 14 residues. CDR3 sequence: CSAWRDPRAGTQYF. DNA of the CDR3: TGCAGTGCTTGGCGGGACCCACGGGCGGGGACGCAGTATTTT.

In this sample, this clonotype turned up many times. This chain uses TRBV2 with TRBJ2-1; D possibly corresponds to TRBD2 (5 bases). V dropped 6 bases and J dropped 2 bases, with 8 bases sitting between them. From germline, CDR1 is SNHLY and CDR2 FYNNEI. This CDR3 has 13 amino acids. The CDR3 region has the DNA TGTGCCAGCAGGGACTTTACCTACAATGAGCAGTTCTTC. It translates to CASRDFTYNEQFF.

In its sample, this clonotype was seen many times. The chain carries TRBV5-1 and TRBJ2-1, with D maybe TRBD1 (6 bases). Germline CDR1 is SGHRS and CDR2 is YFSETQ. The CDR3 consists of 15 residues. Trimming removed 4 bases from V and 8 bases from J, with 19 bases in between. CDR3 in amino acids: CASSHGQHPRDEQFF. In nucleotides, the CDR3 is TGCGCCAGCAGCCACGGACAGCATCCTAGAGATGAGCAGTTCTTC.

This clonotype was recorded many times. The chain employs TRBV29-1 and TRBJ2-7; 9 nucleotides line up with TRBD2. J lost 7 bases, V lost 7 bases, and 8 bases had no gene match. The CDR3 is made up of 12 amino acids. Germline CDR1 is SQVTM and CDR2 is ANQGSEA. The chain's CDR3 is CSGGGEGREQYF. Here the CDR3 DNA reads TGCAGCGGCGGGGGGGAGGGACGGGAGCAGTACTTC.

This clonotype was found many times. This chain connects TRBV20-1 to TRBJ2-5; possibly TRBD1 or TRBD2 for D (7 bases each). The V gene lost 5 bases and the J gene lost 0 bases, with 16 bases spanning the gap. The CDR3 loop spans 15 amino acids. CDR1 is DFQATT and CDR2 is SNEGSKA in the germline V gene (reference sequence). This chain's CDR3 is CSAQQGGGYQETQYF. Here the CDR3 DNA reads TGCAGTGCTCAGCAGGGGGGGGGGTACCAAGAGACCCAGTACTTC.

This clonotype has just one count. The J gene is TRBJ2-1, the V gene TRBV18; D unclear. Germline V lookup: CDR1 KGHSH, CDR2 LQKENI. This CDR3 is built from 11 residues. V lost 6 bases and J 11 bases, leaving 11 bases between the germline ends. The CDR3 loop reads CASSSLSKQFF. The CDR3 DNA is TGTGCCAGCTCGTCTTTGAGTAAGCAGTTCTTC.

There are many counts of this clonotype. The rearrangement links TRBV7-9 to TRBJ2-5; D possibly corresponds to TRBD1 (5 bases). V shed 7 bases and J shed 2 bases, with 14 bases lying between them. Germline CDR1 is SEHNR and CDR2 is FQNEAQ (reference sequence). This CDR3 has 14 residues. CDR3 residues: CASTRMGQQETQYF. In DNA, the CDR3 is TGTGCCAGCACTCGAATGGGGCAGCAAGAGACCCAGTACTTC.

This clonotype is classed as medium-sized. Written as DNA, the CDR3 is TGCAGTGCTTCAAGACAGGACTCTGGAAACACCATATATTTT. Translation: CSASRQDSGNTIYF. The chain uses TRBV20-1 and TRBJ1-3; a weak D match, TRBD1 (6 bases). Between the trimmed V and J ends, which lost 5 bases and 0 bases, there was a span of 11 bases. Germline CDR1 DFQATT, CDR2 SNEGSKA (reference sequence). CDR3 length equals 14 residues.

This clonotype came up many times. V is TRBV20-1 and J is TRBJ1-5; D is ambiguous. Germline assignment: CDR1 DFQATT and CDR2 SNEGSKA (reference sequence). The CDR3 is 13 amino acids. V was shortened by 2 bases and J by 5 bases, with 10 bases between the two germline ends. CDR3 sequence: CSARPQWDQPQHF. The CDR3 nucleotides are TGCAGTGCTAGACCTCAGTGGGATCAGCCCCAGCATTTT.

Concerning this clonotype itself: One base away lies a much larger clone, so this may be a sequencing read error. V usage is TRBV5-1 and J usage is TRBJ2-1, with a tentative D call TRBD1 (6 bases). CDR1 is SGHRS and CDR2 is YFSETQ in the germline V gene. The CDR3 length is 13 residues. Here the CDR3 reads CASSGTPWNDQFF. CDR3 DNA: TGCGCCAGCTCCGGGACACCCTGGAATGACCAGTTCTTC.